These 24 T cell receptor beta chains were all obtained from the same sample, sequenced in a study of shared clonotypes between healthy human individuals (dated by TCRdb to the early 2020s). CD8 naive samples were CD45RO-negative cells positively selected for CCR7, giving a CD45RA+CCR7+ population that excluded TemRA cells. Libraries were made using the immunoSEQ multiplex PCR assay. TCRdb carries this immuneACCESS record with in-frame sequences only. Its versions omit some clonotypes, under half of them owing to an unresolved V gene in the studies checked, with the rest unexplained. Across this sample there are roughly 2 million clones, with around 96% seen only once. In total, the top ten clones hold 1% to 1.3% of the sample. Sequencing was done on a sample of naive CD8+ T cells sorted from blood. Sample cell subset or site, as interpreted from the label and publication: CD45RA+CCR7+. The origin of the receptors is a man between 18 and 29 years old in good health.

The CDR3 here is CAWSVQGGGQPQHF. DNA for the CDR3: TGTGCCTGGAGTGTTCAAGGGGGCGGTCAGCCCCAGCATTTT. The chain combines TRBV30 with TRBJ1-5; 7 nucleotides agree with TRBD1. J lost 6 bases, V lost 0 bases, and 5 bases had no gene match. The CDR3 has 14 residues. Germline assignment: CDR1 GTSNPN and CDR2 SVGIG (reference sequence).

The chain combines TRBV30 with TRBJ1-5; D remains unclear. V was shortened by 1 base and J by 0 bases, with 7 bases between the two germline ends. Germline lookup yields CDR1 GTSNPN and CDR2 SVGIG (reference sequence). The CDR3 totals 14 residues. The CDR3 region is CAWSEVISNQPQHF. Written as DNA, the CDR3 is TGTGCCTGGAGTGAGGTAATTAGCAATCAGCCCCAGCATTTT.

To note about this clone: The sample contains more than one DNA sequence encoding this CDR3. The chain joins TRBV11-2 to TRBJ2-3; no clear D. Germline loops: CDR1 SGHAT, CDR2 FQNNGV. The V end lost 1 base, the J end lost 0 bases, and 8 bases lay between the germline ends. The CDR3 sequence is 15 residues long. The CDR3 loop is CASSLGSGSTDTQYF. In DNA, the CDR3 is TGTGCCAGCAGCTTAGGAAGTGGGAGCACAGATACGCAGTATTTT.

V and J are TRBV27 and TRBJ2-3; TRBD2 matches 7 bases. V lost 4 bases and J lost 4; bases outside the gene matches: 14. Germline V gene sequence: CDR1 MNHEY, CDR2 SMNVEV (reference sequence). This CDR3 spans 17 amino acids. The CDR3 loop reads CASSSSASGALSDTQYF. CDR3 DNA sequence: TGTGCCAGCAGTTCATCAGCTAGCGGAGCCTTGTCAGATACGCAGTATTTT.

The V and J genes are TRBV15 and TRBJ2-7; D remains ambiguous. The germline V gene has CDR1 LNHNV and CDR2 YYDKDF (reference sequence). This CDR3 contains 13 residues. V lost 5 bases to trimming and J lost 3 bases, with 11 bases between them. CDR3 in amino acids: CATSQDGYYEQYF. In DNA form, the CDR3 reads TGTGCCACCAGCCAGGACGGGTACTACGAGCAGTACTTC.

This clone was detected once. The chain recombines TRBV19 with TRBJ2-2, with 8 bases fitting TRBD1. This CDR3 is 16 amino acids long. Losses at the gene ends were 5 bases for V and 5 bases for J; bases not matched to a gene: 10. Germline loops: CDR1 LNHDA, CDR2 SQIVND (reference sequence). The CDR3 DNA reads as TGTGCCAGTAGTCCCGACAGGGGACAAGGGACCGGGGAGCTGTTTTTT. Protein sequence: CASSPDRGQGTGELFF.

V is TRBV7-6 and J is TRBJ2-3; 11 bases agree with TRBD2. The J segment lost 6 bases and the V segment lost 5 bases, leaving 7 bases of the junction unmatched. The germline CDR1 and CDR2 sequences are SGHVS and FNYEAQ. The CDR3 runs 15 residues. The CDR3 nucleotides read TGTGCCAGCAGCCTTGAACTAGCGGGAGCCGATACGCAGTATTTT. It codes for CASSLELAGADTQYF.

This chain connects TRBV19 to TRBJ1-2, with TRBD1 identical over 7 bases. The CDR3 is 14 amino acids. CDR1 is LNHDA and CDR2 is SQIVND in the germline V gene (reference sequence). The J segment lost 5 bases and the V segment lost 5 bases, leaving 8 bases of the junction unmatched. CDR3 DNA: TGTGCCAGTAGTCCGGCCCTCAGGGGGTATGGCTACACCTTC. Its translation is CASSPALRGYGYTF.

V is TRBV5-1 and J is TRBJ2-7; 7 bases line up with TRBD2. V was pared by 2 bases and J by 3 bases, with 8 bases of the junction left unmatched. From germline, CDR1 is SGHRS and CDR2 YFSETQ. There are 15 residues in the CDR3. CDR3 sequence: CASSFSSGSSYEQYF. CDR3 sequence (DNA): TGCGCCAGCAGCTTCAGTAGCGGGTCGAGCTACGAGCAGTACTTC.

Remarks on this clone: This specimen includes other DNA sequences encoding the same CDR3. The V call is TRBV28, the J call TRBJ2-7; D is undetermined. Per the germline V gene, CDR1 is MDHEN and CDR2 is SYDVKM. V dropped 5 bases and J dropped 3 bases, with 5 bases sitting between them. The CDR3 consists of 11 residues. CDR3 sequence: CASSPDYEQYF. In nucleotides, the CDR3 is TGTGCCAGCAGTCCTGACTACGAGCAGTACTTC.

The rearrangement links TRBV6-6 to TRBJ2-7; TRBD1 might be the D (6 bases). V was cut by 0 bases and J by 0 bases, with 12 bases left in between. Germline CDR1 is MNHNY and CDR2 is SVGAGI (reference sequence). This CDR3 spans 16 amino acids. The CDR3 DNA is TGTGCCAGCAGTTACTCGGGACAATCGAGCTCCTACGAGCAGTACTTC. Translating it yields CASSYSGQSSSYEQYF.

This clone was seen just once. The chain joins TRBV9 to TRBJ2-5; 7 positions agree with TRBD1. V shed 6 bases, J shed 1 base, and the junction held 18 bases outside the gene matches. Per the germline V gene, CDR1 is SGDLS and CDR2 is YYNGEE. This CDR3 has 18 residues. CDR3 region: CASNFGEGGRSSQETQYF. Written as DNA, the CDR3 is TGTGCCAGCAACTTTGGGGAAGGGGGCCGGTCATCCCAAGAGACCCAGTACTTC.

The V call is TRBV7-2, the J call TRBJ1-1; 7 positions match TRBD1. Germline values: CDR1 SGHTA, CDR2 FQGNSA. The CDR3 covers 12 residues. Unmatched junction bases numbered 6, after V lost 1 base and J lost 13 bases. This CDR3 is CASSLGTRQGFF. The CDR3 nucleotides read TGTGCCAGCAGCTTAGGAACGCGACAGGGTTTCTTT.

The table lists this clone with a count of one. In DNA, the CDR3 is TGTGCCAGTAGTCTGGGTAACTATGGCTACACCTTC. Amino acids: CASSLGNYGYTF. The chain links TRBV19 to TRBJ1-2; D call uncertain. The germline V gene has CDR1 LNHDA and CDR2 SQIVND (reference sequence). The CDR3 length is 12 residues. The V end was cut by 5 bases, the J end by 1 base, with 5 bases between.

This clone came up once. J is TRBJ1-1 and V is TRBV18; TRBD1 matches at 8 bases. Germline assignment: CDR1 KGHSH and CDR2 LQKENI. Unmatched junction bases numbered 9, after V lost 3 bases and J lost 3 bases. The CDR3 length is 16 residues. CDR3 DNA: TGTGCCAGCTCACCTACCTTTGGACAGGGAGACACTGAAGCTTTCTTT. This translates into CASSPTFGQGDTEAFF.

The count of this clone is one. CDR3 in DNA: TGTGCCTGGAGTGTAAACTACGGGCCAGACACCGGGGAGCTGTTTTTT. This gives the protein CAWSVNYGPDTGELFF. The chain is built from TRBV30 and TRBJ2-2; no clear D gene. Germline values: CDR1 GTSNPN, CDR2 SVGIG (reference sequence). The ends were cut back, 0 bases at V and 3 bases at J, with 14 bases in the middle. The CDR3 is 16 amino acids.

The chain joins TRBV7-6 to TRBJ2-2; no definite D call. Germline V CDR1 and CDR2: SGHVS, FNYEAQ. The CDR3 covers 14 residues. Between the trimmed V and J ends, which lost 4 bases and 4 bases, there was a span of 10 bases. CDR3: CASSSPESTGELFF. Here the CDR3 DNA reads TGTGCCAGCAGCTCCCCGGAGAGCACCGGGGAGCTGTTTTTT.

This clone occurred once. The rearrangement uses TRBV16 and TRBJ2-1, with TRBD2 as a possible D gene (6 bases). The CDR3 loop spans 13 amino acids. Germline V gene lookup returns CDR1 KGHSY and CDR2 FQNENV. The V and J ends lost 6 bases and 6 bases respectively, with 12 bases between them. CDR3 bases: TGTGCCAGCAGTCCGGAGACTAGCAATGAGCAGTTCTTC. This codes for CASSPETSNEQFF. The variable domain in full, with the rest retrieved from reference TRBV16 and TRBJ2-1, is GEEVAQTPKHLVRGEGQKAKLYCAPIKGHSYVFWYQQVLKNEFKFLISFQNENVFDETGMPKERFSAKCLPNSPCSLEIQATKLEDSAVYFCASSPETSNEQFFGPGTRLTVL.

For the CDR3, the DNA is TGTGCCAGCAGTTTAGGTAACGCGAATCAGCCCCAGCATTTT. Amino acids: CASSLGNANQPQHF. The chain combines TRBV27 with TRBJ1-5; D is unresolved. This CDR3 is built from 14 residues. CDR1 is MNHEY, CDR2 SMNVEV, per germline (reference sequence). Deletions cut 2 bases from V and 4 bases from J, with 9 bases between.

This sequence joins TRBV11-2 and TRBJ2-1; TRBD2 aligns across 7 bases. The V gene's germline CDR1 is SGHAT and CDR2 FQNNGV. The trim removed 5 bases at V and 12 bases at J, leaving 19 bases unmatched. CDR3 length equals 16 residues. DNA for the CDR3: TGTGCCAGCAGCCCCGGGTCCGGGACTACCGACGAGGGGCAGTTCTTC. Translation: CASSPGSGTTDEGQFF.

The chain has TRBV2 and TRBJ1-1; D unresolved. The CDR3 sequence is 12 residues long. V was trimmed by 2 bases and J by 5 bases, leaving 6 bases between them. Germline CDR1 reads SNHLY; CDR2 reads FYNNEI. The CDR3 DNA is TGTGCCAGCAGTGAATGGGGAACTGAAGCTTTCTTT. It encodes CASSEWGTEAFF.

The chain is built from TRBV30 and TRBJ2-2, with no clear D. The CDR3 is 14 amino acids. Trimming pared 7 bases from V and 9 bases from J, leaving 21 bases between. Germline V gene lookup returns CDR1 GTSNPN and CDR2 SVGIG (reference sequence). The chain's CDR3 is CASHFGQESRELFF. The DNA of the CDR3 is TGTGCCTCCCACTTCGGTCAGGAAAGCCGGGAGCTGTTTTTT.

The V call is TRBV2, the J call TRBJ2-5, with TRBD2 identical over 10 bases. V was clipped by 7 bases and J by 5 bases; unmatched bases: 13. This CDR3 is built from 16 residues. Looked up from germline, CDR1 is SNHLY and CDR2 is FYNNEI. The CDR3 here is CASNRGPSGGQETQYF. In DNA, the CDR3 is TGTGCCAGCAATAGGGGGCCTAGCGGGGGACAGGAGACCCAGTACTTC.

This clone was counted only a few times. V and J are TRBV27 and TRBJ2-7; 9 bases fit TRBD2. The CDR3 runs 16 residues. Losses at the gene ends were 2 bases for V and 6 bases for J; bases not matched to a gene: 11. Germline CDR1 MNHEY, CDR2 SMNVEV (reference sequence). The chain's CDR3 is CASSLRGGRGLGEQYF. CDR3 sequence (DNA): TGTGCCAGCAGTTTACGGGGCGGGAGGGGCCTAGGCGAGCAGTACTTC.